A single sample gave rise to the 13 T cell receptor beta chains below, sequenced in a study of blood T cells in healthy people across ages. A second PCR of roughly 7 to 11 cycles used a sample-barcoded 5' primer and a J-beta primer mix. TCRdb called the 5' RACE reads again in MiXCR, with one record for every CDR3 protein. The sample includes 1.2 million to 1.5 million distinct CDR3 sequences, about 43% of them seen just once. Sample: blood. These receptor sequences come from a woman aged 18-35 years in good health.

CDR3 amino acids: CACRQTGIETEAFF. The CDR3 region has the DNA TGTGCCTGCAGACAAACAGGGATCGAAACTGAAGCTTTCTTT. This sequence joins TRBV19 and TRBJ1-1; D is perhaps TRBD1 (6 bases). CDR1 LNHDA and CDR2 SQIVND come from the germline V gene (reference sequence). The CDR3 loop spans 14 amino acids. The ends were cut back, 11 bases at V and 5 bases at J, with 21 bases in the middle.

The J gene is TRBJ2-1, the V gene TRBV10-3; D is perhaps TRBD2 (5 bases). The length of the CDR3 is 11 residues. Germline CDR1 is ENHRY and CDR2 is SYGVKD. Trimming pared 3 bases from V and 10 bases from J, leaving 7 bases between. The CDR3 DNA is TGTGCCATCAGTGATGCGGGCGAGCAGTTCTTC. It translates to CAISDAGEQFF.

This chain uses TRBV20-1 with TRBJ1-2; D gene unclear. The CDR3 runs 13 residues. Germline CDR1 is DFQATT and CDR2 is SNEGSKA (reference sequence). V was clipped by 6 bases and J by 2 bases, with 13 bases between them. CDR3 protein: CSAHGRANYGYTF. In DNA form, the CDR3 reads TGCAGTGCGCATGGACGCGCGAACTATGGCTACACCTTC.

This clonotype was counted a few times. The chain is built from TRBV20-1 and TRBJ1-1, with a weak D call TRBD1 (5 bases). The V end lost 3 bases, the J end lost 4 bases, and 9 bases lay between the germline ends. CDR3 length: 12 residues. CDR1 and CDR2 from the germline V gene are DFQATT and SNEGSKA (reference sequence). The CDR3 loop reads CSASGAGTEAFF. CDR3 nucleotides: TGCAGTGCTAGTGGGGCAGGCACTGAAGCTTTCTTT.

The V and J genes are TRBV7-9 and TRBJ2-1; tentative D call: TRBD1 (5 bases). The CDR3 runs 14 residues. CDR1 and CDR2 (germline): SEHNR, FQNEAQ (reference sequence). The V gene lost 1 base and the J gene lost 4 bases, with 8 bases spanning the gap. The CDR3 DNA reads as TGTGCCAGCAGCTTAGAAGACAGATACAATGAGCAGTTCTTC. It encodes CASSLEDRYNEQFF. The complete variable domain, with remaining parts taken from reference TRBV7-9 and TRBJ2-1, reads DTGVSQNPRHKITKRGQNVTFRCDPISEHNRLYWYRQTLGQGPEFLTYFQNEAQLEKSRLLSDRFSAERPKGSFSTLEIQRTEQGDSAMYLCASSLEDRYNEQFFGPGTRLTVL.

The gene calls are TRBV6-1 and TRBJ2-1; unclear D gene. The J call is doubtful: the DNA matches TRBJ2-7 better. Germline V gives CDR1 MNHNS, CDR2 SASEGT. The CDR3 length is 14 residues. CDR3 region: CASSIPDTYNEQYF. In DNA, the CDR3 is TGTGCCAGCAGCATCCCCGACACGTACAATGAGCAGTACTTC.

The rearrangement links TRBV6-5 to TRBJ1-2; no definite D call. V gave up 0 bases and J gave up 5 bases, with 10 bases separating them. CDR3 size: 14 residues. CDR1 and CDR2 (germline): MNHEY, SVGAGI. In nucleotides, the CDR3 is TGTGCCAGCAGTTACTCGCCTGGGGTATATGGCTACACCTTC. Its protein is CASSYSPGVYGYTF.

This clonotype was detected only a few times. CDR3: CASSTLAAVAPLTDTQYF. The CDR3, as DNA: TGTGCCAGCAGCACCCTAGCCGCAGTAGCTCCCTTGACAGATACGCAGTATTTT. The chain employs TRBV28 and TRBJ2-3; a weak D match, TRBD2 (5 bases). The CDR3 is 18 amino acids. Trimming left V 6 bases short and J 3 bases short, with 25 bases between. The germline gives CDR1 MDHEN, CDR2 SYDVKM.

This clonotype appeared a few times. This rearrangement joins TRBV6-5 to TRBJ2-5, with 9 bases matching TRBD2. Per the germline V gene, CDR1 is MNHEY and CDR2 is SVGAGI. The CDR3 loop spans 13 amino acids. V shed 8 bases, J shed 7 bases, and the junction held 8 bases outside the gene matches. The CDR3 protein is CASRTSAGGTQYF. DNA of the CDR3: TGTGCCAGCCGGACTAGCGCTGGGGGGACCCAGTACTTC.

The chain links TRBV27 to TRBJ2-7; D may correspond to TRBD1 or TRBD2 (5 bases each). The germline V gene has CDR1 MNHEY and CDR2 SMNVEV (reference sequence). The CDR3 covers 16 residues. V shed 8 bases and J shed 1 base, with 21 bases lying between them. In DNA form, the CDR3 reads TGTGCCAGCTCCCCGGGGCCTGGGGGACCTTCCTACGAGCAGTACTTC. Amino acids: CASSPGPGGPSYEQYF.

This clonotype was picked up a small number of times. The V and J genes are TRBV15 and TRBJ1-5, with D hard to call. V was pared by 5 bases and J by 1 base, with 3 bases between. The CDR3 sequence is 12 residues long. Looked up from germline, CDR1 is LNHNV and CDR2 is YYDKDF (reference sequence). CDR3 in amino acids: CATSSSNQPQHF. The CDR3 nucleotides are TGTGCCACCAGCTCAAGCAATCAGCCCCAGCATTTT.

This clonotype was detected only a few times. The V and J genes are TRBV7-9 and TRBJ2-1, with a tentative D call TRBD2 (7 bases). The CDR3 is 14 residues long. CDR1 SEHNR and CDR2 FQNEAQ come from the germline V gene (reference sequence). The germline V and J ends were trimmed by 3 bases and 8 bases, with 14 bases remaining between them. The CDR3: CASSFQGRVDEQFF. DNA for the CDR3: TGTGCCAGCAGCTTTCAGGGGAGGGTCGATGAGCAGTTCTTC.

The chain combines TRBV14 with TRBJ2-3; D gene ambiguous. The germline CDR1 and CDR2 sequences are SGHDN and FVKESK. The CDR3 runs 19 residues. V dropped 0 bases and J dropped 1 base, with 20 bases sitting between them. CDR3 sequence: CASSQDSTDLPVGTDTQYF. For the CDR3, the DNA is TGTGCCAGCAGCCAAGATTCGACTGACCTCCCTGTTGGCACAGATACGCAGTATTTT.